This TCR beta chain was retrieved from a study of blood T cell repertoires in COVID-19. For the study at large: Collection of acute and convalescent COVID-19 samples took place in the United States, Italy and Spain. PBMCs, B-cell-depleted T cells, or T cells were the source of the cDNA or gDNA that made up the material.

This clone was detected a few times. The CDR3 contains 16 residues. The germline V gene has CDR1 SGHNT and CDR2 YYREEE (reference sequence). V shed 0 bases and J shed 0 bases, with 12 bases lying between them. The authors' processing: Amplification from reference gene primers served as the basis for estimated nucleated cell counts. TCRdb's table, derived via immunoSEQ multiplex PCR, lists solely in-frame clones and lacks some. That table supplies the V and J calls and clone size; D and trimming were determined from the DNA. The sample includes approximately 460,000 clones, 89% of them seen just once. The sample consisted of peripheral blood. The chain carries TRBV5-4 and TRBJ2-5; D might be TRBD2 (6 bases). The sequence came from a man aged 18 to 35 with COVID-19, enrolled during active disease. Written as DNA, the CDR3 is TGTGCCAGCAGCTTGGGGGCAGGGAGGTACCAAGAGACCCAGTACTTC. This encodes CASSLGAGRYQETQYF.